These 28 T cell receptor beta chains were sequenced from one sample in a study of blood T cell repertoires in COVID-19. The assay was immunoSEQ multiplex PCR, and TCRdb's table has in-frame clones only and misses some. The data contain some 150,000 clones, roughly 82% of them singletons. The sequenced sample was PBMCs or T cells enriched from blood (not recorded which). Source of these receptors: a man in his fifties who had recovered from COVID-19.

This rearrangement joins TRBV11-2 to TRBJ2-3; 8 nucleotides align to TRBD1. V was clipped by 5 bases and J by 0 bases; unmatched bases: 4. Germline V lookup: CDR1 SGHAT, CDR2 FQNNGV. CDR3 size: 15 residues. The CDR3 spells CASSGRQGSTDTQYF. The CDR3 DNA sequence: TGTGCCAGCAGCGGCAGACAGGGGAGCACAGATACGCAGTATTTT. Full variable domain (missing parts from reference TRBV11-2 and TRBJ2-3): EAGVAQSPRYKIIEKRQSVAFWCNPISGHATLYWYQQILGQGPKLLIQFQNNGVVDDSQLPKDRFSAERLKGVDSTLKIQPAKLEDSAVYLCASSGRQGSTDTQYFGPGTRLTVL.

The rearrangement links TRBV6-1 to TRBJ1-2; D may be TRBD1 (5 bases). The ends were cut back, 3 bases at V and 11 bases at J, with 13 bases in the middle. The V gene's germline CDR1 is MNHNS and CDR2 SASEGT. The CDR3 consists of 12 residues. CDR3 protein: CASSDGTMVYTF. The CDR3 coding sequence is TGTGCCAGCAGTGACGGGACTATGGTATACACCTTC.

This clone was found many times. This rearrangement joins TRBV6-5 to TRBJ2-2; D gene unclear. Germline V CDR1 and CDR2: MNHEY, SVGAGI. V dropped 6 bases and J dropped 6 bases, with 14 bases sitting between them. The length of the CDR3 is 14 residues. CDR3: CASSNYIGAGELFF. The CDR3, as DNA: TGTGCCAGCAGCAACTACATAGGAGCCGGGGAGCTGTTTTTT.

The CDR3 DNA follows: TGTGCCAGCAGTTTAGGAACAGAGAATGAAGCTTTCTTT. Protein: CASSLGTENEAFF. J is TRBJ1-1 and V is TRBV12-3 or TRBV12-4; D not certain. The V gene lost 1 base and the J gene lost 7 bases, with 10 bases spanning the gap. The CDR3 has 13 residues.

The chain employs TRBV3-1 (or the pseudogene TRBV3-2) and TRBJ1-6; 7 nucleotides align to TRBD1. The J segment lost 12 bases and the V segment lost 2 bases, leaving 7 bases of the junction unmatched. Per germline, CDR1 LGHDT and CDR2 YNNKEL (reference sequence). The CDR3 spans 14 residues. CDR3 bases: TGTGCCAGCAGCCAATACACAGGGGACAGACCCCTCCACTTT. As protein: CASSQYTGDRPLHF.

J is TRBJ2-2 and V is TRBV19; 11 bases are a match to TRBD1. The V and J ends lost 6 bases and 4 bases, in that order; junction bases with no gene match: 7. Per the germline V gene, CDR1 is LNHDA and CDR2 is SQIVND (reference sequence). The CDR3 extends over 16 amino acids. The CDR3 region has the DNA TGTGCCAGTAGACAGGACAGGGGGCGATCCACCGGGGAGCTGTTTTTT. Translating gives CASRQDRGRSTGELFF.

The chain recombines TRBV2 with TRBJ2-7; 7 bases are a match to TRBD1. The CDR3 runs 13 residues. Germline V lookup: CDR1 SNHLY, CDR2 FYNNEI. J gave up 2 bases and V 8 bases, and 6 bases lay outside the gene matches. In DNA form, the CDR3 reads TGTGCCAGCGCGAGACAGGGCGCCTACGAGCAGTACTTC. Its translation is CASARQGAYEQYF.

J is TRBJ2-1 and V is TRBV4-1; perhaps TRBD2 as D (6 bases). V was cut by 0 bases and J by 6 bases, with 9 bases left in between. Germline values: CDR1 MGHRA, CDR2 YSYEKL. The CDR3 extends over 14 amino acids. CDR3 protein: CASSQERTTNEQFF. DNA of the CDR3: TGCGCCAGCAGCCAAGAACGGACTACCAATGAGCAGTTCTTC.

J is TRBJ2-3 and V is TRBV11-2; TRBD2 might be the D (7 bases). The CDR3 spans 15 residues. Per the germline V gene, CDR1 is SGHAT and CDR2 is FQNNGV. Deletions cut 3 bases from V and 5 bases from J, with 15 bases between. The CDR3 coding sequence is TGTGCCAGCAGCTTCATCGGGGGGCCGGGAGATACGCAGTATTTT. It is translated as CASSFIGGPGDTQYF.

V is TRBV28 and J is TRBJ2-3; D is perhaps TRBD2 (6 bases). Germline V gene lookup returns CDR1 MDHEN and CDR2 SYDVKM. This CDR3 comprises 15 residues. V lost 1 base to trimming and J lost 6 bases, with 14 bases between them. The CDR3 here is CASSLYGTRRDTQYF. Here the CDR3 DNA reads TGTGCCAGCAGTTTATACGGGACTCGGCGGGATACGCAGTATTTT.

The genes are TRBV5-8 and TRBJ2-5, with TRBD1 as a possible D gene (5 bases). Germline-derived CDR1 and CDR2 are SGHTS and YDEGEE. The CDR3 spans 14 residues. The V gene lost 2 bases and the J gene lost 2 bases, with 10 bases spanning the gap. CDR3 protein: CASSFIDSQETQYF. The CDR3 DNA reads TGTGCCAGCAGCTTTATCGACAGTCAAGAGACCCAGTACTTC. Looking up the rest from reference TRBV5-8 and TRBJ2-5 gives the full variable domain: EAGVTQSPTHLIKTRGQQATLRCSPISGHTSVYWYQQALGLGLQFLLWYDEGEERNRGNFPPRFSGRQFPNYSSELNVNALELEDSALYLCASSFIDSQETQYFGPGTRLLVL.

The chain is built from TRBV5-1 and TRBJ1-2; possibly TRBD1 for D (6 bases). V lost 3 bases and J 3 bases, leaving 9 bases between the germline ends. The CDR3 covers 13 residues. Germline loops: CDR1 SGHRS, CDR2 YFSETQ. The CDR3 DNA sequence: TGCGCCAGCAGCTCAGGACAGCACTATGGCTACACCTTC. Translating gives CASSSGQHYGYTF.

In the case of this clone: One junction end disagrees with the germline gene, perhaps due to a read error. The V call is TRBV14, the J call TRBJ2-7, with TRBD2 matching 8 bases. The CDR3 runs 15 residues. Germline V gene lookup returns CDR1 SGHDN and CDR2 FVKESK. The chain's CDR3 is CARSQPGGGSYEQYF. In DNA form, the CDR3 reads TGCGCCCGCAGTCAACCGGGGGGGGGCTCCTACGAGCAGTACTTC. Variable domain in full (rest from reference TRBV14 and TRBJ2-7): EAGVTQFPSHSVIEKGQTVTLRCDPISGHDNLYWYRRVMGKEIKFLLHFVKESKQDESGMPNNRFLAERTGGTYSTLKVQPAELEDSGVYFCARSQPGGGSYEQYFGPGTRLTVT.

The V gene is TRBV27, the J gene TRBJ1-6, with a tentative D call TRBD1 (5 bases). The CDR3 length is 17 residues. V lost 6 bases and J lost 7, with 22 bases in between. Per germline, CDR1 MNHEY and CDR2 SMNVEV (reference sequence). CDR3: CASSWRRQQAWNSPLHF. The CDR3 DNA is TGTGCCAGCAGCTGGAGAAGACAGCAGGCGTGGAATTCACCCCTCCACTTT.

This clone was detected a few times. V gene TRBV6-5 combines with J gene TRBJ2-7; TRBD1 might be the D (6 bases). Trimming left V 6 bases short and J 5 bases short, with 20 bases between. This CDR3 comprises 15 residues. CDR1 MNHEY and CDR2 SVGAGI come from the germline V gene. The CDR3 region is CASSLRGHSRDEQYF. In nucleotides, the CDR3 is TGTGCCAGCAGCTTGAGGGGACATTCTCGGGACGAGCAGTACTTC.

This chain uses TRBV9 with TRBJ2-5, with TRBD2 matching 8 bases. CDR1 is SGDLS and CDR2 is YYNGEE in the germline V gene. This CDR3 is 15 amino acids long. Trimming took 0 bases from V and 5 from J; bases not matched to a gene: 6. CDR3 in amino acids: CASSVAGGGYETQYF. In DNA form, the CDR3 reads TGTGCCAGCAGCGTAGCGGGCGGGGGGTATGAGACCCAGTACTTC.

CDR3 DNA sequence: TGCGCCAGCAGTTTTGAGGGGGCGGCCTGGGAGACCCAGTACTTC. Amino acid sequence: CASSFEGAAWETQYF. The rearrangement uses TRBV5-1 and TRBJ2-5; 7 bases are a match to TRBD1. The V gene's germline CDR1 is SGHRS and CDR2 YFSETQ. V lost 5 bases, J lost 5 bases, and 12 bases stayed unmatched. This CDR3 spans 15 amino acids.

V and J are TRBV7-9 and TRBJ1-2; 12 bases match TRBD1. Germline assignment: CDR1 SEHNR and CDR2 FQNEAQ (reference sequence). The length of the CDR3 is 15 residues. V lost 5 bases and J lost 6; bases outside the gene matches: 7. As DNA, the CDR3 is TGTGCCAGCAGCATCGGGACAGGGGGCCCAAATGGCTACACCTTC. This translates into CASSIGTGGPNGYTF.

V usage is TRBV21-1 and J usage is TRBJ1-1; the D call of TRBD1 is as the table states it, not checked on the DNA. TRBV21-1 corresponds to a pseudogene. The CDR3 is 16 residues long. CDR3 amino acids: CASSNGTKDPNTEAFF. The CDR3 DNA reads as TGTGCCAGCAGCAACGGGACAAAGGATCCGAACACTGAAGCTTTCTTT.

The rearrangement uses TRBV9 and TRBJ2-2; D might be TRBD1 (6 bases). The V gene lost 4 bases and the J gene lost 4 bases, with 17 bases spanning the gap. From germline, CDR1 is SGDLS and CDR2 YYNGEE. This CDR3 region has 16 residues. CDR3 residues: CASSQQGSGGTGELFF. For the CDR3, the DNA is TGTGCCAGCAGCCAGCAGGGGAGCGGAGGCACCGGGGAGCTGTTTTTT.

This clone was detected only once. An end of the junction does not agree with germline; a read error may underlie this. V gene TRBV7-7 combines with J gene TRBJ2-5, with TRBD2 matching 7 bases. In germline, CDR1 is SSHAT, CDR2 FNYEAQ (reference sequence). The CDR3 runs to 13 residues. The chain's CDR3 is CASSRNAGEGQYF. CDR3 in DNA: TGTGCTAGCAGCCGAAATGCGGGGGAAGGGCAGTACTTC.

V and J are TRBV13 and TRBJ2-2; 11 bases fit TRBD2. Germline V gives CDR1 PRHDT, CDR2 FYEKMQ (reference sequence). After removal of 0 bases from V and 4 bases from J, the junction contained 1 base not matched to a gene. The CDR3 is 16 amino acids. The CDR3 sequence is CASSLGGLAGTGELFF. For the CDR3, the DNA is TGTGCCAGCAGCTTAGGCGGACTAGCGGGCACCGGGGAGCTGTTTTTT. The complete variable domain, with remaining parts taken from reference TRBV13 and TRBJ2-2, reads AAGVIQSPRHLIKEKRETATLKCYPIPRHDTVYWYQQGPGQDPQFLISFYEKMQSDKGSIPDRFSAQQFSDYHSELNMSSLELGDSALYFCASSLGGLAGTGELFFGEGSRLTVL.

The chain recombines TRBV7-3 with TRBJ2-5, with a weak D call TRBD1 (6 bases). This CDR3 comprises 16 residues. Trimming took off 2 bases at V and 5 bases at J, with 18 bases between the two ends. Germline assignment: CDR1 SGHTA and CDR2 FQGTGA. CDR3 residues: CASSLGQTVDWETQYF. The CDR3 DNA reads as TGTGCCAGCAGCTTAGGACAGACTGTTGATTGGGAGACCCAGTACTTC. Full variable domain (outside the CDR3, taken from reference TRBV7-3 and TRBJ2-5): GAGVSQTPSNKVTEKGKYVELRCDPISGHTALYWYRQSLGQGPEFLIYFQGTGAADDSGLPNDRFFAVRPEGSVSTLKIQRTERGDSAVYLCASSLGQTVDWETQYFGPGTRLLVL.

V is TRBV18 and J is TRBJ1-2; TRBD1 matches at 8 bases. Germline CDR1 reads KGHSH; CDR2 reads LQKENI. The J segment lost 8 bases and the V segment lost 3 bases, leaving 8 bases of the junction unmatched. The CDR3 extends over 14 amino acids. CDR3 residues: CASSPQTGADGYTF. The CDR3 DNA is TGTGCCAGCTCACCCCAGACAGGGGCTGACGGCTACACCTTC.

This chain uses TRBV27 with TRBJ2-3; 9 positions agree with TRBD1. Germline CDR1 reads MNHEY; CDR2 reads SMNVEV (reference sequence). Losses at the gene ends were 6 bases for V and 3 bases for J; bases not matched to a gene: 7. The CDR3 sequence is 15 residues long. The chain's CDR3 is CASRRGTGQTDTQYF. In DNA, the CDR3 is TGTGCCAGCAGGAGGGGGACAGGGCAGACAGATACGCAGTATTTT.

The chain carries TRBV11-2 and TRBJ1-1; a possible D gene is TRBD1 (6 bases). Germline CDR1 SGHAT, CDR2 FQNNGV. The V end lost 5 bases, the J end lost 3 bases, and 16 bases lay between the germline ends. The CDR3 has 15 residues. The DNA of the CDR3 is TGTGCCAGCAGCCACGGGGGCGGGGGGTACACTGAAGCTTTCTTT. This translates into CASSHGGGGYTEAFF. The whole variable domain, filled in from reference TRBV11-2 and TRBJ1-1, reads EAGVAQSPRYKIIEKRQSVAFWCNPISGHATLYWYQQILGQGPKLLIQFQNNGVVDDSQLPKDRFSAERLKGVDSTLKIQPAKLEDSAVYLCASSHGGGGYTEAFFGQGTRLTVV.

The J gene is TRBJ2-1, the V gene TRBV28; D is uncertain. V shed 5 bases and J shed 7 bases, with 3 bases lying between them. The CDR3 runs 10 residues. Germline CDR1 MDHEN, CDR2 SYDVKM. Here the CDR3 DNA reads TGTGCCAGCAGTCTAAATGAGCAGTTCTTC. This gives the protein CASSLNEQFF.

The table lists this clone with a count of one. The chain uses TRBV7-2 and TRBJ2-5, with D possibly matching TRBD1 (7 bases). V lost 5 bases to trimming and J lost 2 bases, with 9 bases between them. The germline V gene encodes CDR1 SGHTA and CDR2 FQGNSA. This CDR3 has 13 amino acids. This CDR3 reads CASSAGQQETQYF. As DNA, the CDR3 is TGTGCCAGCAGCGCGGGACAGCAAGAGACCCAGTACTTC. The full variable domain, with the rest looked up from reference TRBV7-2 and TRBJ2-5, is GAGVSQSPSNKVTEKGKDVELRCDPISGHTALYWYRQSLGQGLEFLIYFQGNSAPDKSGLPSDRFSAERTGGSVSTLTIQRTQQEDSAVYLCASSAGQQETQYFGPGTRLLVL.